What follows are 26 T cell receptor beta chains derived from one specimen sequenced in a study of post-analysis software for immune sequencing data. Study-level results: When patients were compared with controls, 4 or 5 TRBV segments were more frequent, TRBV5-6, TRBV5-1 and TRBV20-1 among them.

Which antigens these TCRs recognize remains unknown. cDNA libraries for TCR beta contained unique molecular identifiers. MiXCR, run by TCRdb on the PCR reads, gives a single entry per CDR3 protein. Among a few hundred thousand distinct CDR3 sequences listed, roughly 45% were seen once. The specimen sequenced was blood. Every receptor here comes from a girl aged 5-17 years with multiple sclerosis.

The genes are TRBV6-5 and TRBJ2-3; D is undetermined. The CDR3 has 11 residues. Germline CDR1 MNHEY, CDR2 SVGAGI. Trimming cost V 5 bases and J 8 bases, with 8 bases left between them. CDR3 DNA: TGTGCCAGCAGTACACAGAGTACGCAGTATTTT. This translates into CASSTQSTQYF.

This clonotype was detected a few times. The gene calls are TRBV7-9 and TRBJ2-2, with 7 positions matching TRBD2. The germline gives CDR1 SEHNR, CDR2 FQNEAQ (reference sequence). Trimming at V came to 5 bases and at J to 5 bases, leaving 17 bases not matched to a gene. This CDR3 spans 18 amino acids. Here the CDR3 DNA reads TGTGCCAGCAGCAACACCCGGCCGGCTAGCGGAGCGACCGGGGAGCTGTTTTTT. Its translation: CASSNTRPASGATGELFF.

The gene calls are TRBV10-3 and TRBJ2-3; the D gene is possibly TRBD2 (5 bases). The germline CDR1 and CDR2 sequences are ENHRY and SYGVKD. Trimming took off 3 bases at V and 0 bases at J, with 16 bases between the two ends. This CDR3 contains 17 residues. This CDR3 reads CAISDKRGGHSTDTQYF. CDR3 nucleotides: TGTGCCATCAGTGATAAAAGAGGCGGGCATAGCACAGATACGCAGTATTTT.

This chain connects TRBV20-1 to TRBJ2-1; possible D gene TRBD2, 6 bases. The V and J ends lost 8 bases and 7 bases respectively, with 18 bases between them. From germline, CDR1 is DFQATT and CDR2 SNEGSKA (reference sequence). This CDR3 has 13 residues. CDR3 coding DNA: TGCAGTCCACTTTTGGGACTTATTAATGAGCAGTTCTTC. Its protein product is CSPLLGLINEQFF.

This chain links TRBV29-1 with TRBJ1-2, with 8 bases lining up with TRBD1. The CDR3 totals 14 residues. From germline, CDR1 is SQVTM and CDR2 ANQGSEA. Trimming cost V 1 base and J 4 bases; bases outside gene matches: 5. The CDR3 DNA follows: TGCAGCGTTGAAGGCTCAGGACAGGGCTATGGCTACACCTTC. This sequence encodes CSVEGSGQGYGYTF.

There are a few counts of this clonotype. V usage is TRBV6-5 and J usage is TRBJ1-1, with 9 bases matching TRBD1. Germline V CDR1 and CDR2: MNHEY, SVGAGI. The CDR3 extends over 12 amino acids. V lost 6 bases, J lost 12 bases, and 8 bases stayed unmatched. The chain's CDR3 is CASSYRGQGTFF. The CDR3 DNA follows: TGTGCCAGCAGCTATAGGGGACAGGGAACTTTCTTT.

This clonotype is labeled medium-sized. The genes are TRBV6-5 and TRBJ2-2; D gene uncertain. Trimming stripped 10 bases from V and 3 bases from J, with 18 bases between. The V gene's germline CDR1 is MNHEY and CDR2 SVGAGI. The CDR3 consists of 15 residues. In nucleotides, the CDR3 is TGTGCCACCTCCGACGACATGATGGACACCGGGGAGCTGTTTTTT. Its translation: CATSDDMMDTGELFF.

The V call is TRBV6-5, the J call TRBJ1-4; no reliable D call. Deletions cut 0 bases from V and 7 bases from J, with 9 bases between. This CDR3 comprises 14 residues. Germline V CDR1 and CDR2: MNHEY, SVGAGI. CDR3 in DNA: TGTGCCAGCAGTTACTCGCGCCGGGGTGAAAAACTGTTTTTT. It yields the protein CASSYSRRGEKLFF.

This clonotype was counted between two and nine times. The chain uses TRBV18 and TRBJ2-7; either TRBD1 or TRBD2 may supply D (5 bases each). The V and J ends lost 5 bases and 2 bases respectively, with 13 bases between them. Germline V lookup: CDR1 KGHSH, CDR2 LQKENI. The CDR3 contains 14 residues. The CDR3 DNA reads TGTGCCAGCTCAACCCGGGACGGAGCCTACGAGCAGTACTTC. It specifies CASSTRDGAYEQYF.

The rearrangement joins TRBV7-2 to TRBJ2-7, with 9 nucleotides matching TRBD1. CDR3 length: 15 amino acids. Trimming removed 7 bases from V and 4 bases from J; junction bases left unmatched: 11. Germline V CDR1 and CDR2: SGHTA, FQGNSA. CDR3 bases: TGTGCCAGCACCCCCGGGACAGGGTTCCCTTACGAGCAGTACTTC. Protein sequence: CASTPGTGFPYEQYF.

This clonotype was observed a handful of times. The gene calls are TRBV20-1 and TRBJ1-2, with 8 positions matching TRBD1. The J segment lost 6 bases and the V segment lost 0 bases, leaving 6 bases of the junction unmatched. From germline, CDR1 is DFQATT and CDR2 SNEGSKA (reference sequence). This CDR3 is built from 14 residues. CDR3 sequence reads: CSAREVQGADGYTF. The CDR3 DNA reads TGCAGTGCTAGAGAGGTGCAGGGGGCGGATGGCTACACCTTC.

The V gene is TRBV20-1, the J gene TRBJ2-7, with 10 positions matching TRBD2. The length of the CDR3 is 16 residues. CDR1 and CDR2 from the germline V gene are DFQATT and SNEGSKA (reference sequence). With 6 bases clipped from V and 1 base from J, the junction kept 12 bases outside the gene matches. CDR3 bases: TGCAGTGCGAACTCCGCCATAGCGGGAGGATCCTACGAGCAGTACTTC. It is translated as CSANSAIAGGSYEQYF.

This clonotype was counted between two and nine times. The rearrangement joins TRBV29-1 to TRBJ2-1; 13 bases are a match to TRBD2. The CDR3 has 17 residues. Germline CDR1 and CDR2: SQVTM and ANQGSEA. Trimming cost V 0 bases and J 5 bases; bases outside gene matches: 7. CDR3 sequence reads: CSVEDRLAGGPHNEQFF. In nucleotides, the CDR3 is TGCAGCGTTGAAGATCGACTAGCGGGAGGTCCCCACAATGAGCAGTTCTTC.

The rearrangement uses TRBV7-2 and TRBJ2-4; 7 bases agree with TRBD2. In germline, CDR1 is SGHTA, CDR2 FQGNSA. V gave up 1 base and J gave up 13 bases; unmatched junction bases: 13. The CDR3 has 15 amino acids. CDR3 in DNA: TGTGCCAGCAGCTTAGAGCGGGGCGCCACCTACGGGCAGTACTTC. This translates into CASSLERGATYGQYF.

The chain combines TRBV20-1 with TRBJ2-7, with a possible D match to TRBD2 (6 bases). V lost 8 bases and J lost 7, with 24 bases in between. The germline V gene encodes CDR1 DFQATT and CDR2 SNEGSKA (reference sequence). The CDR3 is 14 residues long. In DNA, the CDR3 is TGCAGTTTAGGCCGACCCGGGACTCCCCGTGAGCAGTACTTC. Encoded protein: CSLGRPGTPREQYF.

The J gene is TRBJ1-4, the V gene TRBV29-1, with D perhaps matching TRBD1 (5 bases). The germline V gene encodes CDR1 SQVTM and CDR2 ANQGSEA. The CDR3 runs 14 residues. V was clipped by 3 bases and J by 3 bases, with 11 bases between them. CDR3 in DNA: TGCAGCGTTGAGGACGGGGCCTCTAATGAAAAACTGTTTTTT. Its translation is CSVEDGASNEKLFF. Using reference TRBV29-1 and TRBJ1-4 for the parts outside the CDR3, the full variable domain is SAVISQKPSRDICQRGTSLTIQCQVDSQVTMMFWYRQQPGQSLTLIATANQGSEATYESGFVIDKFPISRPNLTFSTLTVSNMSPEDSSIYLCSVEDGASNEKLFFGSGTQLSVL.

This sequence joins TRBV29-1 and TRBJ2-1, with D unresolved. The CDR3 is made up of 10 amino acids. Trimming took 1 base from V and 8 from J, leaving 3 bases between them. CDR1 SQVTM and CDR2 ANQGSEA come from the germline V gene. This CDR3 reads CSVEGYEQFF. DNA of the CDR3: TGCAGCGTTGAAGGGTATGAGCAGTTCTTC.

This CDR3 reads CASSQDSGGNSPLHF. CDR3 nucleotide sequence: TGTGCCAGCAGCCAAGATTCAGGGGGCAATTCACCCCTCCACTTT. The chain carries TRBV4-2 and TRBJ1-6, with TRBD1 matching 8 bases. Germline-derived CDR1 and CDR2 are LGHNA and YNFKEQ. The CDR3 runs to 15 residues. With V trimmed by 0 bases and J by 7 bases, 2 bases remained unmatched.

This clonotype has just a few counts. J is TRBJ2-7 and V is TRBV7-2; 10 positions match TRBD1. Germline V gives CDR1 SGHTA, CDR2 FQGNSA. The CDR3 spans 14 residues. After removal of 6 bases from V and 5 bases from J, the junction contained 7 bases not matched to a gene. The CDR3 spells CASSLGQGTNEQYF. CDR3 coding DNA: TGTGCCAGCAGTTTGGGACAGGGGACGAACGAGCAGTACTTC. Using reference TRBV7-2 and TRBJ2-7 for the parts outside the CDR3, the full variable domain is GAGVSQSPSNKVTEKGKDVELRCDPISGHTALYWYRQSLGQGLEFLIYFQGNSAPDKSGLPSDRFSAERTGGSVSTLTIQRTQQEDSAVYLCASSLGQGTNEQYFGPGTRLTVT.

In its sample, this clonotype was seen a few times. CDR3 in amino acids: CASADSGYNYGYTF. The CDR3 DNA reads as TGTGCCAGCGCCGATTCCGGCTATAACTATGGCTACACCTTC. The chain couples TRBV27 to TRBJ1-2; D uncertain. Germline lookup yields CDR1 MNHEY and CDR2 SMNVEV (reference sequence). V was clipped by 8 bases and J by 1 base, with 14 bases between them. The CDR3 sequence is 14 residues long.

The V call is TRBV27, the J call TRBJ2-3; no clear D. Trimming removed 6 bases at V and 4 bases at J, with 11 bases between. The germline gives CDR1 MNHEY, CDR2 SMNVEV (reference sequence). This CDR3 has 13 amino acids. CDR3 DNA sequence: TGTGCCAGCAGGCGAAATGGCCCAGATACGCAGTATTTT. Protein product: CASRRNGPDTQYF.

This clonotype was found once. The chain recombines TRBV4-1 with TRBJ2-3; TRBD2 aligns across 7 bases. V lost 4 bases, J lost 2 bases, and 9 bases stayed unmatched. The CDR3 extends over 16 amino acids. The germline CDR1 and CDR2 sequences are MGHRA and YSYEKL. The DNA of the CDR3 is TGCGCCAGCAGCCGCTTTAGGAGCGGGGTCACAGATACGCAGTATTTT. It yields the protein CASSRFRSGVTDTQYF.

CDR3 nucleotide sequence: TGTGCCAGCAGTTACCCAAATGAAAAACTGTTTTTT. It translates to CASSYPNEKLFF. The V gene is TRBV6-6, the J gene TRBJ1-4; D unresolved. Deletions cut 2 bases from V and 5 bases from J, with 3 bases between. The V gene's germline CDR1 is MNHNY and CDR2 SVGAGI (reference sequence). This CDR3 is built from 12 residues.

The chain uses TRBV29-1 and TRBJ2-1; D gene unclear. Per the germline V gene, CDR1 is SQVTM and CDR2 is ANQGSEA. This CDR3 is built from 12 residues. The V gene lost 1 base and the J gene lost 3 bases, with 4 bases spanning the gap. The CDR3 here is CSVEGVYNEQFF. The CDR3 coding sequence is TGCAGCGTTGAAGGGGTCTACAATGAGCAGTTCTTC.

A few counts support this clonotype. The V call is TRBV29-1, the J call TRBJ2-7, with D maybe TRBD1 (5 bases). Germline-derived CDR1 and CDR2 are SQVTM and ANQGSEA. The V and J ends lost 4 bases and 1 base respectively, with 8 bases between them. This CDR3 has 12 residues. The CDR3, as DNA: TGCAGCGTTGGGGGCAGATCCTACGAGCAGTACTTC. It is translated as CSVGGRSYEQYF.

The V and J genes are TRBV20-1 and TRBJ1-4; possible D gene TRBD1, 5 bases. The CDR3 contains 14 residues. Per germline, CDR1 DFQATT and CDR2 SNEGSKA (reference sequence). Trimming removed 3 bases at V and 1 base at J, with 9 bases between. CDR3 nucleotide sequence: TGCAGTGCTAGGGTTCAGGGAACTAATGAAAAACTGTTTTTT. It translates to CSARVQGTNEKLFF.